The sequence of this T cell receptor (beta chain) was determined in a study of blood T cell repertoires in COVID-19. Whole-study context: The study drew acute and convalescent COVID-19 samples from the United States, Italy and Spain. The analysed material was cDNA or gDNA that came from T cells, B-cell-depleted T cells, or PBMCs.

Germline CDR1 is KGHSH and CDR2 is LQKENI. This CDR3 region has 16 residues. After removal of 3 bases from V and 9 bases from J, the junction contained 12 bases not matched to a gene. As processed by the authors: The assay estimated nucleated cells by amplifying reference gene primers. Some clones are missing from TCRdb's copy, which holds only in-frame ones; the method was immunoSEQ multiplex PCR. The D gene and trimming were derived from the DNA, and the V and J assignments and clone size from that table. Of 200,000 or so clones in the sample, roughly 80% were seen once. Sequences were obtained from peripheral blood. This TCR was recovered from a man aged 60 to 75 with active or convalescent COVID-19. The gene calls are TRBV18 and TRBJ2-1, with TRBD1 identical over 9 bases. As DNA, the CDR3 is TGTGCCAGCTCACCTTGGGACAGGGCTATCACCCCTGAGCAGTTCTTC. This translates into CASSPWDRAITPEQFF.